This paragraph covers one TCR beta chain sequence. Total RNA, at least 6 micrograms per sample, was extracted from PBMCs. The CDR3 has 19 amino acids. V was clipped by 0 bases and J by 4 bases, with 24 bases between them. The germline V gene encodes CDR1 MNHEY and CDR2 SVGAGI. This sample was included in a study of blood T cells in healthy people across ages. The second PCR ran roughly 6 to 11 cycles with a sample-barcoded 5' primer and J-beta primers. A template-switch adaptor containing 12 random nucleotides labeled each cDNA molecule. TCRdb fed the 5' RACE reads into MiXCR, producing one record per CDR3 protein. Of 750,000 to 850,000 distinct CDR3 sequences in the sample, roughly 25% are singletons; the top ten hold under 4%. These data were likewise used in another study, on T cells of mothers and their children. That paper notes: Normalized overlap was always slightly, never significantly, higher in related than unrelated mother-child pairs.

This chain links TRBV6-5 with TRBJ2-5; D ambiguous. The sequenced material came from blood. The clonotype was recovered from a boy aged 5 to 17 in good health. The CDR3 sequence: CASSYSYFSVRQSGETQYF. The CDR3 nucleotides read TGTGCCAGCAGTTACTCGTATTTTTCGGTCCGTCAGAGTGGAGAGACCCAGTACTTC.